The clone carrying this TCR beta chain was seen at least ten times. What it recognizes is unknown. This specimen belongs to a study of response to subunit inactivated influenza vaccine. Regarding the study as a whole: T cells newly recruited by each seasonal influenza vaccination are few, the authors suggested.

Via MiXCR, TCRdb re-called the RT-PCR reads, giving one row per CDR3 protein. Here the sample spans around 580,000 distinct CDR3 sequences, 12% to 15% being singletons. V was pared by 5 bases and J by 5 bases, with 10 bases between. CDR3 size: 13 residues. This sequence joins TRBV12-3 or TRBV12-4 and TRBJ2-1; D is unresolved. The sample consisted of PBMCs from blood, taken 11 to 12 days after vaccination. The sequence was obtained from a man in his forties or fifties who received an inactivated influenza vaccine. CDR3 in DNA: TGTGCCAGCAGTGTTGGGCTAGACAATGAGCAGTTCTTC. Its protein is CASSVGLDNEQFF.